This T cell receptor (beta chain) stems from a study of shared clonotypes between healthy human individuals. For this clone: Its antigen is still unknown. The identical CDR3 is also encoded by other nucleotide sequences in the sample.

Study-wide points: Larger estimated richness was generally seen in naive subsets than in memory subsets. Some naive CD4 clonotypes, roughly 5%, turned up in common across several donors.

Some clones are missing from TCRdb's copy, which holds only in-frame ones; the method was immunoSEQ multiplex PCR. This sample yields 1 million to 1.2 million clones, of which around 77% are seen a single time; 0.89% belongs to the top ten. The CDR3 runs to 15 residues. Germline lookup yields CDR1 SGDLS and CDR2 YYNGEE. The J segment lost 4 bases and the V segment lost 3 bases, leaving 3 bases of the junction unmatched. The source material was memory CD4+ T cells from PBMCs. The subset here: CD45RA-negative fraction. This TCR derives from a man between 18 and 29 years old in good health. Some clones in this sample may be carry-over from other donors' samples. V gene TRBV9 combines with J gene TRBJ2-1; 11 bases fit TRBD2. The CDR3 here is CASSATSGDYNEQFF. In nucleotides, the CDR3 is TGTGCCAGCAGCGCGACTAGCGGGGATTACAATGAGCAGTTCTTC.